This T cell receptor (beta chain) was sequenced in a study of a mutant IDH1 vaccine in newly diagnosed glioma. Study context: Vaccines were first given 4-6 weeks after radiotherapy alone, or with temozolomide cycles. Treated patients comprised 62.5% males and about 38% females, mean age roughly 37 years. Study conclusions and caveats: The vaccine induced immune responses, and these occurred in roughly 95% of patients.

Produced via immunoSEQ multiplex PCR; TCRdb's table is partial and in-frame only. This sample has roughly 60,000 clones, with roughly 85% found just once. Time point here: week 23, last vaccination. Vaccinated patients received 300 ug of mutant IDH1 20-mer peptide per dose, with topical imiquimod. Concerning this clone: Its antigen remains unknown.

Germline CDR1 SGHRS, CDR2 YFSETQ. This CDR3 is 14 amino acids long. V gave up 6 bases and J gave up 0 bases, with 10 bases separating them. This chain links TRBV5-1 with TRBJ2-1, with D possibly being TRBD2 (5 bases). This clonotype was sampled from a man aged 25 to 40 with glioma. The sample consisted of PBMCs, taken from a glioma patient whose treatment included an IDH1 peptide vaccine. CDR3 nucleotide sequence: TGCGCCAGCACCCCGACTAACTCCTACAATGAGCAGTTCTTC. Its translation: CASTPTNSYNEQFF.